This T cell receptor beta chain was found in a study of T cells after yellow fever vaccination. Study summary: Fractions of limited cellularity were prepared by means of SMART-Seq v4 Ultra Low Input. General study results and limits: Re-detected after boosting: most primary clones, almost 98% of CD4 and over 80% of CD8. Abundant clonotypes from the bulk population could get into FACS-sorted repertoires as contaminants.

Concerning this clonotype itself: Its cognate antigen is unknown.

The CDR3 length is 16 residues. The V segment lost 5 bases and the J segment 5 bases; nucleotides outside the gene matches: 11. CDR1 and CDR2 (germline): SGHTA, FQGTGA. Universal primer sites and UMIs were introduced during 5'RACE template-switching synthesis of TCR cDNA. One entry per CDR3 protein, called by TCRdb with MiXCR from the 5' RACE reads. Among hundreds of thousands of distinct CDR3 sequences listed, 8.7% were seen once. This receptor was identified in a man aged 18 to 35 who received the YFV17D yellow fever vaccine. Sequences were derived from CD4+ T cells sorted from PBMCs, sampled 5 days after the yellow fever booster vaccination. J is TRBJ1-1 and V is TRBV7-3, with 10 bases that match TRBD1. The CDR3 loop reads CASSLKPGTGVTEAFF. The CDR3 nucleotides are TGTGCCAGCAGCCTAAAACCCGGGACAGGGGTAACTGAAGCTTTCTTT. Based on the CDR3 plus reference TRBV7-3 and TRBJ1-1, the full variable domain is GAGVSQTPSNKVTEKGKYVELRCDPISGHTALYWYRQSLGQGPEFLIYFQGTGAADDSGLPNDRFFAVRPEGSVSTLKIQRTERGDSAVYLCASSLKPGTGVTEAFFGQGTRLTVV.